This T cell receptor (beta chain) was obtained from a study of human T cells and chemical hapten exposure. Across the study: Variability of per-sample TCR yields stemmed mainly from small differences in pooled library volume.

Study results and caveats: The number of TCRs above 1 in 1000 frequency did not change after DPC sensitization.

To note about this clonotype: Antigen specificity is unknown.

Extraction of total RNA was performed on unfractionated whole blood. In the original processing: A typical sample had some 95,000 TCRs, with about 23,224 to 690,600 overall. TCRdb recomputed calls from the 5' RACE reads with MiXCR, one row per CDR3 protein. TCRdb, not the original authors, processed these V and J calls. This sample carries tens of thousands of distinct CDR3 sequences, 15% to 20% of them seen once, and the ten largest clones take approximately 7%. The sequence came from a female donor in good health.

The CDR3 DNA reads TGCAGTGCTAGAGATATCAGAACGGGGAACACTGAAGCTTTCTTT. Translating gives CSARDIRTGNTEAFF. The chain is built from TRBV20-1 and TRBJ1-1; no firm D call. The V end was cut by 0 bases, the J end by 1 base, with 12 bases between. The CDR3 extends over 15 amino acids. Germline loops: CDR1 DFQATT, CDR2 SNEGSKA (reference sequence).